This T cell receptor (beta chain) emerged from a study of cytomegalovirus exposure and HLA in healthy donors. Study-wide points: The classifier reportedly diagnosed cytomegalovirus status with high sensitivity and specificity. There were 150 to 200 TCR beta chains listed as cytomegalovirus-associated.

PCR was performed using 60 Vbeta and 13 Jbeta primers. Produced via immunoSEQ multiplex PCR; TCRdb's table is partial and in-frame only. This table holds 150,000 to 200,000 clones. Points on this clone: Its antigen remains unknown.

The V gene's germline CDR1 is MGHRA and CDR2 YSYEKL. V gave up 1 base and J gave up 0 bases; unmatched junction bases: 4. The CDR3 is 17 amino acids. The source material was PBMCs. The origin of this receptor is a woman in her late teens or twenties in good health and CMV-seropositive. V is TRBV4-1 and J is TRBJ2-4; 9 bases line up with TRBD1. The CDR3: CASSQAGTGSAKNIQYF. The CDR3 DNA is TGCGCCAGCAGCCAAGCCGGGACAGGGTCAGCCAAAAACATTCAGTACTTC.